This T cell receptor (beta chain) was observed in a study of blood T cell repertoires in COVID-19. Profiling relied on immunoSEQ multiplex PCR, and the TCRdb table lists in-frame clones only, not all of them. The table has fewer than 350,000 clones, roughly 93% seen once. Trimming at V came to 7 bases and at J to 4 bases, leaving 16 bases not matched to a gene. Germline V gene lookup returns CDR1 SGHTA and CDR2 FQGNSA. The CDR3 extends over 17 amino acids. Sequences were obtained from PBMCs or T cells enriched from blood (not recorded which). This TCR was recovered from a woman between 35 and 50 years old with acute COVID-19. The V gene is TRBV7-2, the J gene TRBJ2-1; 7 positions agree with TRBD2. The CDR3 sequence is CASTPQIAGLRYNEQFF. In DNA form, the CDR3 reads TGTGCCAGCACCCCCCAGATAGCGGGCCTACGATACAATGAGCAGTTCTTC. Drawing the rest from reference TRBV7-2 and TRBJ2-1, the complete variable domain is GAGVSQSPSNKVTEKGKDVELRCDPISGHTALYWYRQSLGQGLEFLIYFQGNSAPDKSGLPSDRFSAERTGGSVSTLTIQRTQQEDSAVYLCASTPQIAGLRYNEQFFGPGTRLTVL.